These T cell receptor beta chains were read from a single sample in a study of T cells in narcolepsy. Generated by immunoSEQ multiplex PCR, the TCRdb table keeps only in-frame clones and is missing some. The sample has 25,000 to 30,000 clones; about 87% are singletons. Sequencing input: memory (CD45RA-) CD4+ T cells from blood. These receptors were collected from a human donor in good health. Each CDR3 is given without its conserved first and last residue. Only part of the rows carry a size: once, few, many, or a class if the clone is expanded.

>.|TRBJ2-3|TRBV9|17
ASSVGLSGSGGMTDTQY
>.|TRBJ2-3|TRBV19|13
ASTPGLALTDTQY
>once|TRBJ1-1|TRBV6-6|13
ASSPDSRHNTEAF
>.|TRBJ1-4|TRBV19|13
ASSTGTATNEKLF
>.|TRBJ1-4|TRBV19|12
ASRPGSTEEKLF
>once|TRBJ2-6|TRBV7-8|15
ASSLVGRASGANVLT
>once|TRBJ2-7|TRBV18|13
ASSLDREGIGEQY
>.|TRBJ2-5|TRBV6-5|13
ASSSKTRSQETQY
>.|TRBJ2-1|TRBV19|12
ASTGGSVYNEQF
>.|TRBJ2-7|TRBV21-1|15
ASNPILQGNPAYEQY
>.|TRBJ1-5|TRBV6-5|11
ASKPQGNQPQH
>medium-sized|TRBJ1-6|TRBV7-2|10
ASSLGPEEIH
>.|TRBJ1-2|TRBV7-3|12
ASSLEGSDYGYT
>.|.|TRBV6-1|11
ASKTDVSYEQY
>once|TRBJ1-1|TRBV18|11
ASSRKWDTEAF
>.|TRBJ2-2|TRBV5-1|13
ASSLGKQGNGELF
>.|TRBJ1-1|TRBV11-3|13
ASSNKGRGTTEAF
>.|TRBJ1-4|TRBV7-3|15
ASSLTDGQGVAEKLF
>.|TRBJ1-2|TRBV6-1|11
ASEQGATYGYT
>.|TRBJ1-2|TRBV5-1|10
ASSSGAGGYT
>.|TRBJ1-2|TRBV6-1|12
ASSRGGADYGYT
>.|TRBJ2-1|TRBV7-2|12
ASSLSGRAEEQF
>.|TRBJ2-1|TRBV7-3|14
ASSVLAGADYNEQF
>once|TRBJ1-1|TRBV6-1|11
ASSPRGNTEAF
>medium-sized|TRBJ2-2|TRBV10-3|13
AINRQGADTGELF
>.|TRBJ2-7|TRBV9|14
ASSAGGLGVGYEQY
>.|TRBJ1-1|TRBV14|15
ASSGSGTGQRSTEAF
>.|TRBJ2-5|TRBV9|14
ASSVGPAGYQETQY
>.|TRBJ2-1|TRBV5-6|14
ASSLGGTQESQKQF
>.|TRBJ2-7|TRBV18|13
ASSLGGGRRDEQY
>.|TRBJ1-2|TRBV5-1|11
ASSYRGNYGYT
>.|TRBJ1-1|TRBV30|12
AWRALFGGTEAF
>.|TRBJ1-1|TRBV6-1|11
ASRPGPHTEAF
>.|TRBJ1-2|TRBV30|10
AWSRQVEGYT
>.|TRBJ2-1|TRBV28|14
ASSLTSGSSYNEQF
>once|TRBJ1-1|TRBV5-8|13
ASSMFKGMNTEAF
>.|TRBJ1-2|TRBV15|13
ATSPPGTAYEGYT
>.|TRBJ1-2|TRBV5-1|14
ASRSRGAGDNYGYT
>few|TRBJ2-5|TRBV11-2|11
ASSFTGGETQY
>.|TRBJ1-5|TRBV28|12
ASSLGAGFQPQH
>.|TRBJ2-5|TRBV27|12
ASSVRGNRETQY
>.|TRBJ1-2|TRBV7-2|9
ASSPHYGYT
>.|TRBJ1-1|TRBV14|12
ASSGGLLYTEAF
>.|TRBJ2-5|TRBV7-2|13
ASSHRTGGDIGQY
>.|TRBJ1-1|TRBV7-9|12
ASSSVSLLSEAF
>.|TRBJ1-1|TRBV4-1|13
ASSQPNRGDTEAF
>.|TRBJ2-7|TRBV30|9
AWSVRPLWG
>.|TRBJ2-2|TRBV5-1|12
ASSFADSTGELF
>.|TRBJ2-2|TRBV5-1|13
ASSWDGLDAGELF
>once|TRBJ1-2|TRBV30|15
AWSHLTGTVGYNGYT
>.|TRBJ1-6|TRBV6-1|13
ASTSLGDLNSPLH
>.|TRBJ2-5|TRBV7-2|13
ASSRPRPVGETQY